The clone carrying this T cell receptor (beta chain) was detected a few times. The CDR3 runs to 16 residues. The V gene's germline CDR1 is MNHEY and CDR2 SVGAGI. Unmatched junction bases numbered 5, after V lost 3 bases and J lost 2 bases. For every subset, genomic DNA was evenly distributed across several immunoSEQ plates. Template for every sorted-subset replicate PCR totaled about 0.2 ug DNA, some 30,000 T cell genomes. The table came from immunoSEQ multiplex PCR; TCRdb's copy has only in-frame clones and leaves some out. The data show millions of clones, 95% seen once. The sample originates from a study of shared clonotypes between healthy human individuals. Looking at the study overall: A couple of women and three men aged 18 to 49 made up the donors.

The rearrangement links TRBV6-5 to TRBJ2-3; 10 bases are shared with TRBD2. The sequence came from a man aged 18 to 30 in good health. Sequencing was performed on naive CD4+ T cells sorted from blood. The subset: CD45RA+ positively selected. CDR3 sequence: CASSYRTSGVTDTQYF. For the CDR3, the DNA is TGTGCCAGCAGTTATCGCACTAGCGGGGTCACAGATACGCAGTATTTT.